A single sample gave rise to the 27 T cell receptor beta chains below, sequenced in a study of T cells after yellow fever vaccination. MiXCR was run by TCRdb on the 5' RACE reads, yielding one entry per CDR3 protein. This sample has roughly 500,000 distinct CDR3 sequences; approximately 21% occur once, and the top ten carry around an eighth. The sequencing used PBMCs, collected 15 days after the yellow fever booster vaccination. The source of these receptors is a man younger than 40 who received the YFV17D yellow fever vaccine.

The V call is TRBV6-1, the J call TRBJ1-1; D is ambiguous. This CDR3 is built from 13 residues. CDR1 MNHNS and CDR2 SASEGT come from the germline V gene. V lost 10 bases and J 4 bases, leaving 16 bases between the germline ends. The CDR3 region has the DNA TGTGCCACCAGAAAAGAGTGGAGCACTGAAGCTTTCTTT. Translating gives CATRKEWSTEAFF.

This clonotype was counted a few times. The CDR3, as DNA: TGCGCCAGCAGCCAAGGCAGCCTTGAAGGGAATGAGCAGTTCTTC. Its translation is CASSQGSLEGNEQFF. The rearrangement links TRBV4-1 to TRBJ2-1; D unresolved. CDR1 and CDR2 (germline): MGHRA, YSYEKL. Between the trimmed V and J ends, which lost 1 base and 7 bases, there was a span of 14 bases. CDR3 length equals 15 residues.

This clonotype was picked up a small number of times. The chain couples TRBV9 to TRBJ2-7; D possibly corresponds to TRBD1 (6 bases). This CDR3 region has 15 residues. CDR1 is SGDLS and CDR2 is YYNGEE in the germline V gene. The V and J ends lost 3 bases and 1 base respectively, with 14 bases between them. This chain's CDR3 is CASSGEGHRSYEQYF. For the CDR3, the DNA is TGTGCCAGCAGCGGTGAGGGACACCGGTCCTACGAGCAGTACTTC.

This clonotype has a handful of counts. This chain connects TRBV18 to TRBJ1-1; the D gene is possibly TRBD1 (6 bases). Germline CDR1 is KGHSH and CDR2 is LQKENI. CDR3 length equals 14 residues. Trimming pared 3 bases from V and 5 bases from J, leaving 13 bases between. CDR3: CASSPKQGDTEAFF. CDR3 coding DNA: TGTGCCAGCTCACCCAAACAGGGAGATACTGAAGCTTTCTTT.

J is TRBJ2-5 and V is TRBV12-3 or TRBV12-4; D is uncertain. The CDR3 consists of 14 residues. V dropped 6 bases and J dropped 4 bases, with 15 bases sitting between them. The CDR3 region is CASSPRSWGETQYF. The CDR3 DNA reads as TGTGCCAGCAGCCCTCGATCCTGGGGAGAGACCCAGTACTTC.

This sequence joins TRBV15 and TRBJ2-3; 7 bases are shared with TRBD2. The CDR3 is made up of 15 amino acids. The germline CDR1 and CDR2 sequences are LNHNV and YYDKDF (reference sequence). V shed 0 bases and J 3 bases; nucleotides not matched to a gene: 3. The CDR3 DNA is TGTGCCACCAGCAGAGAGCCTAGCGGTACAGATACGCAGTATTTT. Translating gives CATSREPSGTDTQYF. Full variable domain (missing parts from reference TRBV15 and TRBJ2-3): DAMVIQNPRYQVTQFGKPVTLSCSQTLNHNVMYWYQQKSSQAPKLLFHYYDKDFNNEADTPDNFQSRRPNTSFCFLDIRSPGLGDTAMYLCATSREPSGTDTQYFGPGTRLTVL.

The chain combines TRBV15 with TRBJ2-5; 7 bases fit TRBD2. J was trimmed by 5 bases and V by 3 bases; bases with no gene match: 6. Germline CDR1 LNHNV, CDR2 YYDKDF (reference sequence). The CDR3 extends over 14 amino acids. For the CDR3, the DNA is TGTGCCACCAGCAGGTGGGACTACCTGGAGACCCAGTACTTC. Residues: CATSRWDYLETQYF.

V gene TRBV7-9 combines with J gene TRBJ2-1; 8 bases fit TRBD2. From germline, CDR1 is SEHNR and CDR2 FQNEAQ (reference sequence). The CDR3 has 15 amino acids. The V and J ends lost 10 bases and 3 bases, in that order; junction bases with no gene match: 11. CDR3 DNA: TGTGCCACACAGGGAGGGACTAGGAGCTACAATGAGCAGTTCTTC. Protein: CATQGGTRSYNEQFF.

There are a few counts of this clonotype. The V gene is TRBV5-6, the J gene TRBJ2-7, with 12 bases that match TRBD2. V trimming: 2 bases; J trimming: 4 bases; junction bases outside the gene matches: 7. The CDR3 covers 16 residues. Germline CDR1 is SGHDT and CDR2 is YYEEEE. The CDR3 sequence: CASSLLAGGNPYEQYF. CDR3 DNA: TGTGCCAGCAGCTTACTAGCGGGAGGTAATCCTTACGAGCAGTACTTC.

In its sample, this clonotype was seen a few times. The chain uses TRBV2 and TRBJ2-2; 7 bases are shared with TRBD2. The CDR3 covers 12 residues. J gave up 8 bases and V 9 bases, and 6 bases lay outside the gene matches. Germline V gives CDR1 SNHLY, CDR2 FYNNEI. Written as DNA, the CDR3 is TGTGCCAGTGATAGCGGGCTGGGGGAGCTGTTTTTT. The encoded protein is CASDSGLGELFF.

The chain uses TRBV12-3 or TRBV12-4 and TRBJ2-7; TRBD2 might be the D (7 bases). Trimming removed 8 bases at V and 5 bases at J, with 16 bases between. The CDR3 length is 13 residues. CDR3 region: CASGWTAGNEQYF. Here the CDR3 DNA reads TGTGCCAGCGGCTGGACAGCGGGGAACGAGCAGTACTTC.

The chain has TRBV7-6 and TRBJ2-3, with D possibly being TRBD2 (6 bases). Germline V CDR1 and CDR2: SGHVS, FNYEAQ. V shed 4 bases and J shed 2 bases, with 10 bases lying between them. CDR3 size: 14 residues. CDR3 protein: CASSYSGITDTQYF. In DNA, the CDR3 is TGTGCCAGCAGCTATAGCGGTATCACAGATACGCAGTATTTT.

This clonotype was found a few times. The chain is built from TRBV20-1 and TRBJ2-1; 10 bases fit TRBD2. The junction had 8 bases not matched to a gene; V was cut back by 3 bases and J by 6 bases. Germline-derived CDR1 and CDR2 are DFQATT and SNEGSKA (reference sequence). This CDR3 comprises 15 residues. Written as DNA, the CDR3 is TGCAGTGCTAGGGCCGGGACTAGCGCCCTCAATGAGCAGTTCTTC. Its protein is CSARAGTSALNEQFF.

This clonotype was detected only a few times. This sequence joins TRBV5-8 and TRBJ2-6; D possibly corresponds to TRBD1 (5 bases). Per germline, CDR1 SGHTS and CDR2 YDEGEE. Trimming took off 6 bases at V and 0 bases at J, with 13 bases between the two ends. The CDR3 is made up of 16 amino acids. The CDR3 loop is CASNFQGSSGANVLTF. CDR3 nucleotides: TGTGCCAGCAACTTCCAGGGTAGCTCTGGGGCCAACGTCCTGACTTTC.

The chain combines TRBV7-2 with TRBJ1-1; D perhaps matches TRBD1 (6 bases). The germline V and J ends were trimmed by 1 base and 10 bases, with 13 bases remaining between them. This CDR3 has 13 residues. Germline values: CDR1 SGHTA, CDR2 FQGNSA. This CDR3 reads CASSLEQGTVAFF. DNA for the CDR3: TGTGCCAGCAGCTTAGAACAGGGCACCGTAGCTTTCTTT.

This clonotype was counted between two and nine times. This chain connects TRBV24-1 to TRBJ2-1, with D perhaps matching TRBD2 (6 bases). Germline CDR1 reads KGHDR; CDR2 reads SFDVKD. V lost 9 bases to trimming and J lost 6 bases, with 11 bases between them. CDR3 length equals 12 residues. The CDR3 is CATPRRGNEQFF. The CDR3 DNA reads TGTGCCACCCCTCGGAGGGGCAATGAGCAGTTCTTC.

This clonotype was counted only a few times. V usage is TRBV9 and J usage is TRBJ2-2; D may be TRBD1 or TRBD2 (6 bases each). Trimming shortened V by 0 bases and J by 4 bases, and 13 bases separated the two germline ends. Germline CDR1 reads SGDLS; CDR2 reads YYNGEE. The CDR3 is made up of 16 amino acids. The DNA for the CDR3 is TGTGCCAGCAGCGTAGAGGGGGGAAGGTCCACCGGGGAGCTGTTTTTT. Amino acids: CASSVEGGRSTGELFF.

This clonotype has a handful of counts. The chain joins TRBV27 to TRBJ2-7; 11 positions match TRBD2. V was pared by 7 bases and J by 2 bases, with 4 bases of the junction left unmatched. This CDR3 has 14 residues. The germline gives CDR1 MNHEY, CDR2 SMNVEV (reference sequence). CDR3 nucleotides: TGTGCCAGCAAACTAGCGGGAGTGACCTACGAGCAGTACTTC. Its protein product is CASKLAGVTYEQYF.

This clonotype was detected a few times. The chain joins TRBV15 to TRBJ2-1; D remains unclear. The CDR3 spans 15 residues. CDR1 is LNHNV and CDR2 is YYDKDF in the germline V gene (reference sequence). Trimming took 5 bases from V and 1 from J, leaving 12 bases between them. CDR3 loop: CATSGRSGSYNEQFF. The CDR3 DNA is TGTGCCACCAGCGGACGCTCTGGGTCCTACAATGAGCAGTTCTTC.

The chain recombines TRBV6-1 with TRBJ2-3; no reliable D call. CDR3 length equals 13 residues. The V gene's germline CDR1 is MNHNS and CDR2 SASEGT. Trimming took 6 bases from V and 2 from J, leaving 9 bases between them. The CDR3 reads CASRDPNTDTQYF. For the CDR3, the DNA is TGTGCCAGCAGAGATCCTAACACAGATACGCAGTATTTT.

This clonotype was observed a handful of times. The chain joins TRBV29-1 to TRBJ1-1; D possibly corresponds to TRBD1 (6 bases). Trimming removed 6 bases from V and 5 bases from J, with 13 bases in between. Germline loops: CDR1 SQVTM, CDR2 ANQGSEA. The CDR3 consists of 12 residues. The CDR3: CSVRGGGTEAFF. CDR3 coding DNA: TGCAGCGTGAGGGGGGGAGGTACTGAAGCTTTCTTT.

The sample holds a few counts of this clonotype. The chain joins TRBV7-9 to TRBJ2-3, with 13 bases that match TRBD2. This CDR3 spans 16 amino acids. CDR1 SEHNR and CDR2 FQNEAQ come from the germline V gene (reference sequence). The J segment lost 4 bases and the V segment lost 5 bases, leaving 6 bases of the junction unmatched. The CDR3 DNA follows: TGTGCCAGCAGCCCGGGACTAGCGGGACGCGCAGATACGCAGTATTTT. Translated, it gives CASSPGLAGRADTQYF.

This clonotype has just a few counts. V usage is TRBV3-1 and J usage is TRBJ1-2; D possibly corresponds to TRBD1 (5 bases). The CDR3 is made up of 15 amino acids. CDR1 is LGHDT and CDR2 is YNNKEL in the germline V gene (reference sequence). V lost 4 bases to trimming and J lost 0 bases, with 12 bases between them. CDR3 protein: CASSPAGGSNYGYTF. DNA for the CDR3: TGTGCCAGCAGCCCGGCTGGGGGATCTAACTATGGCTACACCTTC.

This clonotype was counted between two and nine times. The rearrangement joins TRBV6-1 to TRBJ2-1, with 8 bases that match TRBD2. The germline CDR1 and CDR2 sequences are MNHNS and SASEGT. The CDR3 length is 15 residues. With 7 bases clipped from V and 4 bases from J, the junction kept 9 bases outside the gene matches. The CDR3 nucleotides read TGTGCCAGCACCAGACAGCCTAGCGGGTACAATGAGCAGTTCTTC. It is translated as CASTRQPSGYNEQFF.

V is TRBV23-1 and J is TRBJ2-1, with TRBD1 identical over 12 bases. TRBV23-1 is filed as an ORF, its function uncertain. This CDR3 has 17 amino acids. V gave up 8 bases and J gave up 4 bases; unmatched junction bases: 12. CDR3 DNA sequence: TGCGCCAGCTATCATACGGGACAGGGGGCTTTTTACAATGAGCAGTTCTTC. Protein: CASYHTGQGAFYNEQFF.

The V call is TRBV7-6, the J call TRBJ1-1, with D possibly being TRBD1 (5 bases). The V end was cut by 1 base, the J end by 6 bases, with 12 bases between. The germline CDR1 and CDR2 sequences are SGHVS and FNYEAQ. There are 14 residues in the CDR3. The CDR3 DNA reads TGTGCCAGCAGCTTAGGGCCCAGGGTTCCTGAAGCTTTCTTT. Translation gives CASSLGPRVPEAFF.

This clonotype turned up a few times. V usage is TRBV25-1 and J usage is TRBJ1-4, with 7 bases aligning to TRBD1. Losses at the gene ends were 6 bases for V and 8 bases for J; bases not matched to a gene: 6. This CDR3 region has 13 residues. Germline CDR1 and CDR2: MGHDK and SYGVNS. The CDR3 region has the DNA TGTGCCAGCAGCAGACAGGGAGAGGAAAAACTGTTTTTT. The encoded protein is CASSRQGEEKLFF. The variable domain in full, with the rest retrieved from reference TRBV25-1 and TRBJ1-4, is EADIYQTPRYLVIGTGKKITLECSQTMGHDKMYWYQQDPGMELHLIHYSYGVNSTEKGDLSSESTVSRIRTEHFPLTLESARPSHTSQYLCASSRQGEEKLFFGSGTQLSVL.